This T cell receptor beta chain came from a study of T cell responses to AZD1222 COVID-19 vaccine. The study's findings and limits: Seropositive status at baseline applied to only 5 to 7 AZD1222 recipients. Possibly, clonal diversity was underestimated; donors were largely white British and included more females.

Concerning this clone: Its antigen is as yet unknown.

Data came from immunoSEQ multiplex PCR; TCRdb stores just in-frame clones and leaves some out. Among approximately 150,000 clones listed, more than 75% were seen once. CDR1 and CDR2 from the germline V gene are LNHDA and SQIVND (reference sequence). Deletions cut 3 bases from V and 4 bases from J, with 9 bases between. This CDR3 has 14 amino acids. The clonotype comes from an adult who received the AZD1222 COVID-19 vaccine. This sample comprised peripheral blood, obtained 28 days after the second AZD1222 dose. The chain has TRBV19 and TRBJ1-4, with D uncertain. CDR3 amino acids: CASSIPGNNEKLFF. In DNA, the CDR3 is TGTGCCAGTAGTATTCCCGGGAATAATGAAAAACTGTTTTTT.